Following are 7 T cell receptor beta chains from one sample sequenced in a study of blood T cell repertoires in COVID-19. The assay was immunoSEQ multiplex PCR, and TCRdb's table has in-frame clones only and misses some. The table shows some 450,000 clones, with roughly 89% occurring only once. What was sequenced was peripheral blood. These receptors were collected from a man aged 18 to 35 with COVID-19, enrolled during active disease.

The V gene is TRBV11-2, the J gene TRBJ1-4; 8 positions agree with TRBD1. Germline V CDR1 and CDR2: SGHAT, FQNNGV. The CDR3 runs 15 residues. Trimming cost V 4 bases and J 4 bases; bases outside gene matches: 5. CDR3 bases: TGTGCCAGCAGCTCCCAGGGGGCGGGTAATGAAAAACTGTTTTTT. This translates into CASSSQGAGNEKLFF.

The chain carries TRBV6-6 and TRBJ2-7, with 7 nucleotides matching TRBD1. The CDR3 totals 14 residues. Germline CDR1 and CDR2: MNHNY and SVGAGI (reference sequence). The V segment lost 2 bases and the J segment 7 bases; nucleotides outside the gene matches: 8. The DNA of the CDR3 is TGTGCCAGCAGTTACACGGGACAGACTCTGGAGCAGTACTTC. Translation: CASSYTGQTLEQYF.

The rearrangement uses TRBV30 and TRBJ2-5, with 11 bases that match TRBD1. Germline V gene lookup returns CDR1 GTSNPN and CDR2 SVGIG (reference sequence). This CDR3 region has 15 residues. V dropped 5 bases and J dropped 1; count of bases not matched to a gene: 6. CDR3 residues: CAWGPGTGGQETQYF. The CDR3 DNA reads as TGTGCCTGGGGGCCCGGGACAGGGGGCCAAGAGACCCAGTACTTC.

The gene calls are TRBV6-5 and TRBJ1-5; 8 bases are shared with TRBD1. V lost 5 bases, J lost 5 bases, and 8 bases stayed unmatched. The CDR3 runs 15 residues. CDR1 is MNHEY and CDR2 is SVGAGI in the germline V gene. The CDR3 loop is CASSTRTGHHQPQHF. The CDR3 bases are TGTGCCAGCAGTACACGGACAGGGCACCATCAGCCCCAGCATTTT.

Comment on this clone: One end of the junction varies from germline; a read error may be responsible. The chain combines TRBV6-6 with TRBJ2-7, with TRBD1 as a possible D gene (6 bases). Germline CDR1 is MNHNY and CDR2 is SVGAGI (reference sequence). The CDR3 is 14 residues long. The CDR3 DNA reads TGTGCCAGCACTTACAGGGAGAGCTCCTACGAGCAGTACTTC. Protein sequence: CASTYRESSYEQYF.

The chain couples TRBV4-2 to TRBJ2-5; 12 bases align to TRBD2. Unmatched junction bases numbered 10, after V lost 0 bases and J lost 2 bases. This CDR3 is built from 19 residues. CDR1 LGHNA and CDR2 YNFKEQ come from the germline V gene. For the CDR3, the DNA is TGTGCCAGCAGCCAAGAACGGCTAGCGGGAGGGATTCGGCAAGAGACCCAGTACTTC. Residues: CASSQERLAGGIRQETQYF.

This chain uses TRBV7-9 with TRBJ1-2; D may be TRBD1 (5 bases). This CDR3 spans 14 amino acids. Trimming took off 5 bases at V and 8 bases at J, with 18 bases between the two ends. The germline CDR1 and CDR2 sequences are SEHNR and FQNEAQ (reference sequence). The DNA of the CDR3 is TGTGCCAGCAGCCTTCAACAGGAGATTGGAGGCTACACCTTC. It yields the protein CASSLQQEIGGYTF.